Listed below are T cell receptor beta chains from one sample, sequenced in a study of shared clonotypes between healthy human individuals. The table came from immunoSEQ multiplex PCR; TCRdb's copy has only in-frame clones and leaves some out. The table has about 2.4 million clones, 93% seen once. Sequences were obtained from naive CD4+ T cells from PBMCs. These receptor sequences come from a man between 18 and 29 years old in good health. Some clones in this sample may be carry-over from other donors' samples. Both conserved end residues are part of each CDR3. The D gene is left open where the match is weak. For some rows the clone size is stated as once, few or many, or as a class when expanded; others skip it.

D: TRBD2
J: TRBJ2-7
size: once
V: TRBV4-2
DNA: TGTGCCAGCAGCCGGGCTGCCAGCGGGGCCTCCTACGAGCAGTACTTC
CDR3: CASSRAASGASYEQYF

D: .
J: TRBJ1-5
size: .
V: TRBV7-2
DNA: TGTGCCAGCAGCTTAGCGGGCGCCTTAGCCCAGCCCCAGCATTTT
CDR3: CASSLAGALAQPQHF

D: TRBD2
J: TRBJ2-7
size: .
V: TRBV29-1
DNA: TGCAGCGTTGAAACTAGCGGTACTTACGAGCAGTACTTC
CDR3: CSVETSGTYEQYF

D: TRBD2
J: TRBJ2-1
size: .
V: TRBV7-3
DNA: TGTGCCAGCAGCGCCCTAGCGGGCCCCTACAATGAGCAGTTCTTC
CDR3: CASSALAGPYNEQFF

D: .
J: TRBJ2-7
size: .
V: TRBV15
DNA: TGTGCCACCAGCAGAGGCGTGGTTTCCGAGCAGTACTTC
CDR3: CATSRGVVSEQYF

D: .
J: TRBJ1-1
size: few
V: TRBV30
DNA: TGTGCCTGGAGTGTACTCTTCGGAAACAGAGGCACTGAAGCTTTCTTT
CDR3: CAWSVLFGNRGTEAFF

D: .
J: TRBJ2-1
size: .
V: TRBV7-3
DNA: TGTGCCAGCAGCACGACTGGTGGGACCTACAATGAGCAGTTCTTC
CDR3: CASSTTGGTYNEQFF

D: .
J: TRBJ2-3
size: .
V: TRBV10-1
DNA: TGCGCCAGCAGTGCATCTATGGATACGCAGTATTTT
CDR3: CASSASMDTQYF

D: .
J: TRBJ2-5
size: .
V: TRBV10-3
DNA: TGTGCCATCAGCACGGGAGTAGGGGTAGGAGAGACCCAGTACTTC
CDR3: CAISTGVGVGETQYF

D: TRBD1
J: TRBJ2-7
size: .
V: TRBV20-1
DNA: TGCAGTGCTCCGGGACAGGGAGAGCAGTACTTC
CDR3: CSAPGQGEQYF

D: .
J: TRBJ1-5
size: .
V: TRBV7-2
DNA: TGTGCCAGCAGCCAAAACTACAGGGATCAGCCCCAGCATTTT
CDR3: CASSQNYRDQPQHF

D: .
J: TRBJ2-3
size: .
V: TRBV7-3
DNA: TGTGCCAGCAGCTTCTCTAGGGCAGATACGCAGTATTTT
CDR3: CASSFSRADTQYF

D: .
J: TRBJ2-3
size: .
V: TRBV11-1
DNA: TGTGCCAGCAGCCCAACGGTAGGGCGCACAGATACGCAGTATTTT
CDR3: CASSPTVGRTDTQYF

D: .
J: TRBJ2-2
size: .
V: TRBV9
DNA: TGTGCCAGCAGCGTGAGCGGGACCGGGGAGCTGTTTTTT
CDR3: CASSVSGTGELFF

D: .
J: TRBJ2-7
size: .
V: TRBV5-1
DNA: TGCGCCAGCAGCTTGGACCCCTTGGACGAGCAGTACTTC
CDR3: CASSLDPLDEQYF

D: TRBD2
J: TRBJ2-3
size: .
V: TRBV18
DNA: TGTGCCGCGAGCGGGAGGTTGACAGATACGCAGTATTTT
CDR3: CAASGRLTDTQYF

D: TRBD1
J: TRBJ1-2
size: few
V: TRBV28
DNA: TGTGCCAGCCCTCGGGGAGGGGGCGGTCGGGATGGCTACACCTTC
CDR3: CASPRGGGGRDGYTF